The entry that follows covers one TCR beta chain sequence. The antigen is not known. The data were obtained in a study of T-cell memory formation after mild COVID-19. Study summary: Among the donors, TCR clusters were largely specific to each donor. The study's findings and limits: While clones contracting from day 15 to 85 were balanced between CD4 and CD8, later expanders leaned CD4+. Contracting clones localized mainly to CM and EM when CD4+ and mainly to EMRA when CD8+.

The CDR3 contains 14 residues. Trimming took 3 bases from V and 5 from J; bases not matched to a gene: 5. Germline loops: CDR1 LNHNV, CDR2 YYDKDF (reference sequence). Constant-segment primers served in 5'RACE that generated TCR alpha and TCR beta cDNA libraries bearing sample barcodes and UMIs. From the 5' RACE reads, TCRdb called clonotypes with MiXCR, one entry per CDR3 protein. The sample records 300,000 to 350,000 distinct CDR3 sequences, roughly an eighth being singletons. What was sequenced was PBMCs or a T cell subset sorted from them (not recorded which). The receptor's source is a man aged 18 to 35 who had mild COVID-19 (a few samples of this study predate the infection). Cell type and time point are not known. J is TRBJ2-7 and V is TRBV15, with TRBD1 matching over 9 bases. CDR3 DNA sequence: TGTGCCACCAGCAGGGGACAGGGCGTTGACGAGCAGTACTTC. It specifies CATSRGQGVDEQYF.